This T cell receptor (beta chain) was sequenced in a study of breast tumors, draining lymph nodes, adjacent tissues. Study observations and caveats: Compared with lymph nodes, tumors were less diverse; compared with nontumor tissue, more.

In this sample, this clonotype turned up a few times. Its target is not known. Trimming left V 2 bases short and J 5 bases short, with 15 bases between. The CDR3 has 15 amino acids. Each CDR3 protein gets one entry after TCRdb re-called the multiplex PCR reads with MiXCR. Of roughly 130,000 distinct CDR3 sequences listed, about 20% are singletons. Axillary draining lymph nodes of breast cancer patients supplied the node samples. Sequencing was performed on axillary lymph node tissue. This chain links TRBV12-3 or TRBV12-4 with TRBJ2-5, with D possibly being TRBD1 (6 bases). The clonotype comes from a female donor with breast cancer. Some clones in this sample may be carry-over from other donors' samples. The CDR3 DNA sequence: TGTGCCAGCAGTTTAAGGGCAGGGGTGGGGGAGACCCAGTACTTC. Its translation is CASSLRAGVGETQYF.